Below, 30 T cell receptor beta chains from the same sample are listed, as sequenced in a study of T cell changes during pregnancy in multiple sclerosis. Measured with immunoSEQ multiplex PCR; TCRdb has only the in-frame clones, and not every one. The repertoire holds around 70,000 clones, with around 92% as singletons. This sample comprised peripheral blood, obtained before pregnancy. The receptors come from a female donor with multiple sclerosis, enrolled in a pregnancy study.

This chain joins TRBV11-3 and TRBJ2-3; 10 bases fit TRBD2. Trimming took 4 bases from V and 6 from J; bases not matched to a gene: 7. The CDR3 length is 15 residues. Germline V CDR1 and CDR2: SGHNT, YENEEA. CDR3 amino acids: CASSSGLASRDTQYF. The CDR3 DNA follows: TGTGCCAGCAGCTCGGGACTAGCGTCTCGGGATACGCAGTATTTT.

CDR3 in amino acids: CASSLEQITGANVLTF. CDR3 DNA sequence: TGCGCCAGCAGCTTGGAACAGATAACGGGGGCCAACGTCCTGACTTTC. The chain is built from TRBV5-1 and TRBJ2-6; no clear D gene. This CDR3 is 16 amino acids long. Germline V gene data show CDR1 as SGHRS and CDR2 as YFSETQ. V gave up 0 bases and J gave up 4 bases, with 11 bases separating them.

The chain is built from TRBV6-1 and TRBJ2-3; possible D gene TRBD1, 6 bases. The CDR3 totals 15 residues. In germline, CDR1 is MNHNS, CDR2 SASEGT. V was cut by 8 bases and J by 4 bases, with 19 bases left in between. CDR3 in DNA: TGTGCCAGCCTCCCTAACAGGGCCACCGCAGATACGCAGTATTTT. This translates into CASLPNRATADTQYF.

This chain joins TRBV19 and TRBJ2-7, with D possibly being TRBD2 (5 bases). CDR3 length equals 14 residues. Germline-derived CDR1 and CDR2 are LNHDA and SQIVND (reference sequence). The V end was cut by 5 bases, the J end by 3 bases, with 14 bases between. The CDR3 region has the DNA TGTGCCAGTAGTCCAACCTGGAGGCTCTACGAGCAGTACTTC. Its protein is CASSPTWRLYEQYF.

The gene calls are TRBV19 and TRBJ1-5; no definite D call. The V and J ends lost 7 bases and 7 bases respectively, with 11 bases between them. CDR1 LNHDA and CDR2 SQIVND come from the germline V gene (reference sequence). The CDR3 is made up of 12 amino acids. The chain's CDR3 is CASMRQGQPQHF. The CDR3 DNA is TGTGCCAGTATGAGACAAGGACAGCCCCAGCATTTT.

This sequence joins TRBV25-1 and TRBJ1-2; tentatively, D is TRBD1 (6 bases). Trimming shortened V by 3 bases and J by 8 bases, and 10 bases separated the two germline ends. The CDR3 consists of 12 residues. From germline, CDR1 is MGHDK and CDR2 SYGVNS. The CDR3 DNA follows: TGTGCCAGCAGTGAGGACAGTCGAGGCTACACCTTC. Translated: CASSEDSRGYTF.

V gene TRBV29-1 combines with J gene TRBJ1-2; 9 bases agree with TRBD1. CDR1 and CDR2 from the germline V gene are SQVTM and ANQGSEA. The CDR3 spans 16 residues. With V trimmed by 1 base and J by 4 bases, 10 bases remained unmatched. The CDR3 DNA sequence: TGCAGCGTTGAAGGAGAGACAGGGGGAAATTTCTATGGCTACACCTTC. It encodes CSVEGETGGNFYGYTF. Complete variable domain (other parts from reference TRBV29-1 and TRBJ1-2): SAVISQKPSRDICQRGTSLTIQCQVDSQVTMMFWYRQQPGQSLTLIATANQGSEATYESGFVIDKFPISRPNLTFSTLTVSNMSPEDSSIYLCSVEGETGGNFYGYTFGSGTRLTVV.

The chain uses TRBV28 and TRBJ2-6; D remains ambiguous. Looked up from germline, CDR1 is MDHEN and CDR2 is SYDVKM. V was pared by 8 bases and J by 2 bases, with 7 bases between. The CDR3 runs 13 residues. CDR3: CASDMTGANVLTF. Here the CDR3 DNA reads TGTGCCAGCGACATGACTGGGGCCAACGTCCTGACTTTC.

V is TRBV7-9 and J is TRBJ1-2; D unresolved. The CDR3 spans 14 residues. V was pared by 5 bases and J by 3 bases, with 13 bases between. The germline CDR1 and CDR2 sequences are SEHNR and FQNEAQ (reference sequence). The CDR3 DNA follows: TGTGCCAGCAGCAACTCGCTAGAGGACTATGGCTACACCTTC. Amino acids: CASSNSLEDYGYTF.

This rearrangement joins TRBV11-2 to TRBJ2-5, with TRBD2 as a possible D gene (5 bases). Trimming removed 5 bases at V and 4 bases at J, with 17 bases between. The germline V gene encodes CDR1 SGHAT and CDR2 FQNNGV. This CDR3 spans 15 amino acids. CDR3 residues: CASSPAGSEGETQYF. In DNA, the CDR3 is TGTGCCAGCAGCCCGGCGGGCTCCGAGGGAGAGACCCAGTACTTC.

CDR3 region: CASSLGSGTDQETQYF. In nucleotides, the CDR3 is TGCGCCAGCAGCTTGGGGTCGGGGACAGACCAAGAGACCCAGTACTTC. The chain combines TRBV5-1 with TRBJ2-5, with TRBD1 matching over 7 bases. The CDR3 spans 16 residues. Losses at the gene ends were 0 bases for V and 0 bases for J; bases not matched to a gene: 5. Germline CDR1 and CDR2: SGHRS and YFSETQ.

J is TRBJ2-7 and V is TRBV27; 7 bases are a match to TRBD2. The CDR3 has 15 amino acids. After removal of 2 bases from V and 2 bases from J, the junction contained 6 bases not matched to a gene. Germline V lookup: CDR1 MNHEY, CDR2 SMNVEV (reference sequence). The CDR3 DNA follows: TGTGCCAGCAGTTTACTTAGGGAGGGCCCCTACGAGCAGTACTTC. This sequence encodes CASSLLREGPYEQYF.

This chain connects TRBV18 to TRBJ2-3; no definite D call. V dropped 3 bases and J dropped 6 bases, with 7 bases sitting between them. The CDR3 consists of 12 residues. Germline assignment: CDR1 KGHSH and CDR2 LQKENI. The DNA for the CDR3 is TGTGCCAGCTCACCTAGTTGGGATACGCAGTATTTT. Its translation: CASSPSWDTQYF.

The genes are TRBV6-6 and TRBJ2-7; the match to TRBD1 covers 9 bases. The CDR3 spans 15 residues. The germline CDR1 and CDR2 sequences are MNHNY and SVGAGI (reference sequence). V trimming: 6 bases; J trimming: 6 bases; junction bases outside the gene matches: 12. The CDR3 spells CASRDNRGRLGEQYF. CDR3 DNA sequence: TGTGCCAGCAGAGATAACAGGGGGCGCCTAGGCGAGCAGTACTTC.

The chain recombines TRBV5-1 with TRBJ2-2, with TRBD1 as a possible D gene (5 bases). Trimming stripped 4 bases from V and 0 bases from J, with 16 bases between. Looked up from germline, CDR1 is SGHRS and CDR2 is YFSETQ. The CDR3 contains 17 residues. In DNA form, the CDR3 reads TGCGCCAGCAGCGTTGGTAGCCTAGGGGCGAACACCGGGGAGCTGTTTTTT. Protein: CASSVGSLGANTGELFF.

This clone was recorded a few times. This chain uses TRBV9 with TRBJ2-1, with no clear D. Germline assignment: CDR1 SGDLS and CDR2 YYNGEE. CDR3 length equals 15 residues. V lost 0 bases and J 10 bases, leaving 17 bases between the germline ends. CDR3 bases: TGTGCCAGCAGCGTAGACTCTCCCTCCTACGCAGAGCAGTTCTTC. The encoded protein is CASSVDSPSYAEQFF. The full variable domain, rest sourced from reference TRBV9 and TRBJ2-1, is DSGVTQTPKHLITATGQRVTLRCSPRSGDLSVYWYQQSLDQGLQFLIQYYNGEERAKGNILERFSAQQFPDLHSELNLSSLELGDSALYFCASSVDSPSYAEQFFGPGTRLTVL.

The V and J genes are TRBV4-2 and TRBJ2-7; 7 positions agree with TRBD2. The germline CDR1 and CDR2 sequences are LGHNA and YNFKEQ. The CDR3 is 17 residues long. V was clipped by 4 bases and J by 0 bases; unmatched bases: 12. In nucleotides, the CDR3 is TGTGCCAGCAGCCGGGGAAGGGGCGGGAGTCCCTCCTACGAGCAGTACTTC. Translating it yields CASSRGRGGSPSYEQYF.

In DNA form, the CDR3 reads TGTGCCAGTAGTCCAGAACGGGGCAATCAGCCCCAGCATTTT. Translating gives CASSPERGNQPQHF. The chain combines TRBV19 with TRBJ1-5; D gene uncertain. V lost 5 bases and J lost 2, with 10 bases in between. CDR1 LNHDA and CDR2 SQIVND come from the germline V gene (reference sequence). The CDR3 sequence is 14 residues long. Full variable domain (remainder filled in from reference TRBV19 and TRBJ1-5): DGGITQSPKYLFRKEGQNVTLSCEQNLNHDAMYWYRQDPGQGLRLIYYSQIVNDFQKGDIAEGYSVSREKKESFPLTVTSAQKNPTAFYLCASSPERGNQPQHFGDGTRLSIL.

The CDR3, as DNA: TGTGCCAGCAGTTCACGGGACAGGTTTCCTCCATCCAGATATGGCTACACCTTC. It translates to CASSSRDRFPPSRYGYTF. The chain has TRBV27 and TRBJ1-2; 8 nucleotides align to TRBD1. The germline V gene encodes CDR1 MNHEY and CDR2 SMNVEV (reference sequence). The CDR3 length is 18 residues. The J segment lost 5 bases and the V segment lost 4 bases, leaving 18 bases of the junction unmatched.

The genes are TRBV27 and TRBJ1-2, with D possibly matching TRBD1 (5 bases). Trimming removed 6 bases from V and 3 bases from J, with 11 bases in between. This CDR3 region has 13 residues. Germline lookup yields CDR1 MNHEY and CDR2 SMNVEV (reference sequence). This CDR3 is CASSPTVYYGYTF. The CDR3 DNA reads as TGTGCCAGCAGCCCGACAGTTTACTATGGCTACACCTTC.

The chain recombines TRBV18 with TRBJ2-3; the match to TRBD1 covers 7 bases. CDR1 KGHSH and CDR2 LQKENI come from the germline V gene. V shed 6 bases and J 4 bases; nucleotides not matched to a gene: 4. The CDR3 runs to 13 residues. The CDR3 loop reads CASSLQGADTQYF. The CDR3, as DNA: TGTGCCAGCTCTCTTCAGGGGGCAGATACGCAGTATTTT.

On this clone: Germline and junction disagree at one end, which may indicate a read error. The chain is built from TRBV27 and TRBJ1-2; TRBD1 is a possible D gene (5 bases). The germline CDR1 and CDR2 sequences are MNHEY and SMNVEV (reference sequence). The CDR3 totals 14 residues. The CDR3 DNA is TGTGCCAGCAGTCCTGCAGGGTCTTCCTATGGCCACACCTTC. It translates to CASSPAGSSYGHTF.

The chain couples TRBV7-9 to TRBJ1-2; a weak D match, TRBD1 (5 bases). The CDR3 has 15 amino acids. With 0 bases removed from V and 0 bases from J, the gap between germline ends came to 8 bases. CDR1 is SEHNR, CDR2 FQNEAQ, per germline (reference sequence). This CDR3 reads CASSLAETANYGYTF. CDR3 sequence (DNA): TGTGCCAGCAGCTTAGCGGAGACAGCTAACTATGGCTACACCTTC. Together with reference TRBV7-9 and TRBJ1-2, the CDR3 gives the full variable domain: DTGVSQNPRHKITKRGQNVTFRCDPISEHNRLYWYRQTLGQGPEFLTYFQNEAQLEKSRLLSDRFSAERPKGSFSTLEIQRTEQGDSAMYLCASSLAETANYGYTFGSGTRLTVV.

The chain joins TRBV27 to TRBJ2-7, with 10 bases that match TRBD1. The CDR3 runs 13 residues. Losses at the gene ends were 6 bases for V and 5 bases for J; bases not matched to a gene: 4. Germline CDR1 MNHEY, CDR2 SMNVEV (reference sequence). The CDR3 loop reads CASRPDRGHEQYF. The CDR3 DNA reads TGTGCCAGCAGACCCGACAGGGGGCACGAGCAGTACTTC.

This clone was found once. This chain uses TRBV2 with TRBJ1-5; 10 bases align to TRBD1. CDR3 length: 17 residues. The V gene's germline CDR1 is SNHLY and CDR2 FYNNEI. V shed 6 bases and J 2 bases; nucleotides not matched to a gene: 10. DNA of the CDR3: TGTGCCAGCAGCCCATTCCTAGGGACAGGGGGCAATCAGCCCCAGCATTTT. This gives the protein CASSPFLGTGGNQPQHF.

V usage is TRBV9 and J usage is TRBJ2-2; 14 bases align to TRBD2. The CDR3 is made up of 16 amino acids. V was clipped by 2 bases and J by 7 bases; unmatched bases: 4. Per germline, CDR1 SGDLS and CDR2 YYNGEE. CDR3 sequence: CASSVGLAGVDGELFF. The CDR3 bases are TGTGCCAGCAGCGTGGGACTAGCGGGAGTCGACGGGGAGCTGTTTTTT.

The V gene is TRBV7-2, the J gene TRBJ2-7; 12 bases align to TRBD2. The CDR3 contains 16 residues. J lost 2 bases, V lost 5 bases, and 7 bases had no gene match. Germline values: CDR1 SGHTA, CDR2 FQGNSA. CDR3 region: CASSPRGLAGTYEQYF. CDR3 coding DNA: TGTGCCAGCAGCCCCCGAGGACTAGCGGGAACCTACGAGCAGTACTTC.

The chain combines TRBV5-5 with TRBJ2-5, with TRBD2 identical over 13 bases. The CDR3 covers 17 residues. V was clipped by 4 bases and J by 2 bases; unmatched bases: 8. CDR1 and CDR2 (germline): SGHKS, YYEKEE (reference sequence). The CDR3, as DNA: TGTGCCAGCAGCCGAACGGGACTAGCGGGGAGACAAGAGACCCAGTACTTC. Its protein is CASSRTGLAGRQETQYF.

The rearrangement uses TRBV29-1 and TRBJ2-1, with 8 nucleotides matching TRBD2. V lost 6 bases and J lost 4; bases outside the gene matches: 5. The CDR3 covers 13 residues. From germline, CDR1 is SQVTM and CDR2 ANQGSEA. The chain's CDR3 is CSVSGSSYNEQFF. DNA of the CDR3: TGCAGCGTGAGCGGGAGCAGTTACAATGAGCAGTTCTTC.

The chain recombines TRBV7-2 with TRBJ1-5; TRBD1 matches 7 bases. CDR1 and CDR2 (germline): SGHTA, FQGNSA. Losses at the gene ends were 1 base for V and 9 bases for J; bases not matched to a gene: 6. The CDR3 extends over 14 amino acids. CDR3 nucleotide sequence: TGTGCCAGCAGCTTAGGGACAGGAGGTCGGCCCCAGCATTTT. As protein: CASSLGTGGRPQHF.